A selection of T cell receptor beta chains follows, all from one sample in a study of beta chain features in type 1 diabetes. TCRdb's copy holds only in-frame clones and misses some; the assay was immunoSEQ multiplex PCR. The sample has under 400,000 clones; around 15% are singletons. Material: central memory CD4+ T cells from blood. The receptors stem from a man younger than 40 in good health. Each CDR3 is given without its conserved first and last residue.

cdr3_aa v_call
ASSQDVGQGNYGYT TRBV4-2
ASSRSSLAGRSETQY TRBV4-1
ASLSKSSYEQY TRBV6-6
ASRGLAYEETQY TRBV5-1
AITQTPQETQY TRBV10-3
ASSQQQTVVGYT TRBV4-3
ASSLVGASTDTQY TRBV5-1
SVLGRAHAEAF TRBV29-1
ASSLAGFDTIY TRBV7-2
ASSNTIGSEAF TRBV6-5
ASSQGSTRVSSTDTQY TRBV4-1
ASSLRGGDTGELF TRBV25-1
ASSQEVTGVQPQH TRBV4-1
ASSRGGGNIQY TRBV4-3